This entry is about one T cell receptor beta chain. The antigen remains undetermined. TCRdb keeps only in-frame clones here, not all; method: immunoSEQ multiplex PCR. In the table there are about 16,000 clones, around 72% of which are singletons. This record comes from a study of tumor-infiltrating lymphocytes in localized non-small cell lung cancer. Study-wide context: Some samples were collected after neoadjuvant chemotherapy; smokers, never-smokers and several histologies were included. Study conclusions and caveats: IM1 and IM2 tumors showed no difference in T-cell fraction. Not all patients were TCR sequenced, owing to tissue quantity.

Germline V gene data show CDR1 as SGHRS and CDR2 as YFSETQ. The CDR3 contains 13 residues. The trim removed 7 bases at V and 0 bases at J, leaving 4 bases unmatched. The chain combines TRBV5-1 with TRBJ2-7; 7 nucleotides match TRBD2. The clonotype originates from a human donor with non-small cell lung cancer. Material: lung tumor tissue. CDR3 coding DNA: TGCGCCAGCGGCCGGGACTACTCCTACGAGCAGTACTTC. Amino acid sequence: CASGRDYSYEQYF.